This T cell receptor (beta chain) was recorded in a study of B cell selection in AIRE deficiency. General study points: Shared Treg sequences had shorter CDR3s, biased toward rearrangements with few non-templated insertions. Healthy Tconv contained 36.6% of shared healthy Treg sequences; only TCRbeta sequenced. Roughly 28% of healthy-shared Treg TCRbeta sequences appeared in patient Tconv cells.

Only in-frame clones appear in the TCRdb table, and some are missing; sequencing was by immunoSEQ multiplex PCR. The repertoire holds about 25,000 clones, with about 95% as singletons. Turning to this clone: Its antigen is not identified.

The sorted conventional CD4 T cells were gated as CD4+CD127+. V was cut by 4 bases and J by 7 bases, with 7 bases left in between. This CDR3 has 11 residues. Germline lookup yields CDR1 DFQATT and CDR2 SNEGSKA (reference sequence). The sample comprised CD4+CD127+ conventional T cells sorted from PBMCs. The clonotype was recovered from a human donor in good health. The genes are TRBV20-1 and TRBJ1-4; D remains unclear. The CDR3 DNA follows: TGCAGTGCTAAGGGAGTTGAAAAACTGTTTTTT. Translated: CSAKGVEKLFF.